This T cell receptor (beta chain) was profiled in a study of identical twins. This CDR3 contains 14 residues. Trimming removed 6 bases at V and 2 bases at J, with 13 bases between. Germline CDR1 is MNHNS and CDR2 is SASEGT. Many counts were recorded for this clonotype. Using its own MiXCR run on the 5' RACE reads, TCRdb lists one record per CDR3 protein. The repertoire has 150,000 or so distinct CDR3 sequences, under 4.5% of them found once; the top ten carry approximately 7.6%. The TCR originated in a man aged 18 to 29 in good health. Sequenced input: memory T cells sorted from blood. V and J are TRBV6-1 and TRBJ2-5; D not resolved. The CDR3 coding sequence is TGTGCCAGCAGACCTACCAATTGGCAAGAGACCCAGTACTTC. Translating it yields CASRPTNWQETQYF.